This T cell receptor beta chain was identified during a study of response to subunit inactivated influenza vaccine. Study-wide results and caveats: The authors offered the suggestion that each seasonal influenza vaccination recruits few new T cells.

This clonotype was counted only a few times. The antigen remains undetermined. TCRdb re-called the RT-PCR reads with MiXCR, one entry per CDR3 protein. This repertoire shows 700,000 to 800,000 distinct CDR3 sequences, 18% found once; its top ten account for 11%. The CDR3 sequence is 17 residues long. Germline assignment: CDR1 SGDLS and CDR2 YYNGEE. The germline V and J ends were trimmed by 3 bases and 0 bases, with 13 bases remaining between them. The clonotype comes from a man between 45 and 60 years old who received an inactivated influenza vaccine. The chain links TRBV9 to TRBJ2-6; D is perhaps TRBD1 (6 bases). Specimen: PBMCs from blood, collected 5 to 6 days after vaccination. CDR3 amino acids: CASSAGQLNSGANVLTF. CDR3 in DNA: TGTGCCAGCAGCGCCGGACAGCTCAACTCTGGGGCCAACGTCCTGACTTTC.